One sample yielded the 17 T cell receptor beta chains listed below, sequenced in a study of cytomegalovirus exposure and HLA in healthy donors. The study ran its PCR with 60 Vbeta and 13 Jbeta primers. This table comes from immunoSEQ multiplex PCR, and its TCRdb copy is limited to in-frame clones, with some not included. In the table there are about 91,000 clones, 86% of which are singletons. The source material was PBMCs. These TCRs come from a man aged 25-40 years in good health and CMV-seropositive.

This chain uses TRBV6-5 with TRBJ2-3; possibly TRBD2 for D (6 bases). The CDR3 consists of 14 residues. Germline V gives CDR1 MNHEY, CDR2 SVGAGI. Trimming left V 6 bases short and J 2 bases short, with 12 bases between. CDR3 nucleotides: TGTGCCAGCAGCCAAGGCGGGGCCACAGATACGCAGTATTTT. It yields the protein CASSQGGATDTQYF.

This chain joins TRBV2 and TRBJ2-7; 10 nucleotides line up with TRBD2. Per the germline V gene, CDR1 is SNHLY and CDR2 is FYNNEI. Trimming removed 3 bases from V and 4 bases from J; junction bases left unmatched: 6. The CDR3 loop spans 15 amino acids. In DNA, the CDR3 is TGTGCCAGCAGTGAGAGGACTAGCGGCAATTACGAGCAGTACTTC. It is translated as CASSERTSGNYEQYF. Variable domain in full (rest from reference TRBV2 and TRBJ2-7): EPEVTQTPSHQVTQMGQEVILRCVPISNHLYFYWYRQILGQKVEFLVSFYNNEISEKSEIFDDQFSVERPDGSNFTLKIRSTKLEDSAMYFCASSERTSGNYEQYFGPGTRLTVT.

This clone has a handful of counts. This sequence joins TRBV6-1 and TRBJ2-7; D ambiguous. Germline-derived CDR1 and CDR2 are MNHNS and SASEGT. V was pared by 6 bases and J by 13 bases, with 13 bases between. CDR3 length equals 10 residues. CDR3 protein: CASSQVPSYF. The CDR3 nucleotides read TGTGCCAGCAGCCAGGTACCCTCATACTTC.

This chain uses TRBV2 with TRBJ1-5; D gene unclear. The CDR3 is 15 residues long. CDR1 and CDR2 from the germline V gene are SNHLY and FYNNEI. Trimming shortened V by 7 bases and J by 2 bases, and 15 bases separated the two germline ends. As DNA, the CDR3 is TGTGCCAGCACCTATTCCAGGACTGGCAATCAGCCCCAGCATTTT. The encoded protein is CASTYSRTGNQPQHF.

The V and J genes are TRBV15 and TRBJ1-1, with D unclear. CDR3 length equals 15 residues. The V end was cut by 0 bases, the J end by 4 bases, with 12 bases between. Germline CDR1 is LNHNV and CDR2 is YYDKDF (reference sequence). The DNA for the CDR3 is TGTGCCACCAGCAGAGATTTCACCCGGGGCACTGAAGCTTTCTTT. Amino acids: CATSRDFTRGTEAFF.

This chain connects TRBV5-1 to TRBJ2-7; possible D gene TRBD1, 5 bases. The ends were cut back, 0 bases at V and 7 bases at J, with 8 bases in the middle. This CDR3 comprises 12 residues. Germline-derived CDR1 and CDR2 are SGHRS and YFSETQ. CDR3 in DNA: TGCGCCAGCAGCTTGGTGGGGCGGGAGCAGTACTTC. Amino acid sequence: CASSLVGREQYF.

In its sample, this clone was seen once. A read error may account for a junction end that differs from germline. CDR3 sequence: CAGSGLGYGYTF. The DNA for the CDR3 is TGTGCCGGCAGTGGGCTCGGCTATGGCTACACCTTC. The chain combines TRBV6-5 with TRBJ1-2; D not certain. The CDR3 has 12 amino acids. CDR1 and CDR2 (germline): MNHEY, SVGAGI.

The rearrangement links TRBV9 to TRBJ2-1; possible D gene TRBD1, 6 bases. There are 15 residues in the CDR3. The V and J ends lost 3 bases and 6 bases respectively, with 16 bases between them. The germline V gene has CDR1 SGDLS and CDR2 YYNGEE. DNA of the CDR3: TGTGCCAGCAGCGCCACAGGGTGGGCCAGCAATGAGCAGTTCTTC. It translates to CASSATGWASNEQFF.

The chain uses TRBV15 and TRBJ2-1; 7 positions agree with TRBD2. CDR3 length: 17 amino acids. Germline CDR1 and CDR2: LNHNV and YYDKDF (reference sequence). The V and J ends lost 0 bases and 5 bases, in that order; junction bases with no gene match: 10. This CDR3 is CATSRDKWSSGHNEQFF. In nucleotides, the CDR3 is TGTGCCACCAGCAGAGATAAGTGGTCTAGCGGTCACAATGAGCAGTTCTTC.

The rearrangement links TRBV19 to TRBJ2-3, with TRBD2 identical over 10 bases. Germline CDR1 reads LNHDA; CDR2 reads SQIVND (reference sequence). With 3 bases clipped from V and 4 bases from J, the junction kept 7 bases outside the gene matches. CDR3 size: 16 residues. The CDR3 here is CASSISPSGSADTQYF. Written as DNA, the CDR3 is TGTGCCAGTAGTATTTCCCCTAGCGGGAGTGCAGATACGCAGTATTTT.

The rearrangement uses TRBV10-1 and TRBJ2-1; 10 nucleotides match TRBD2. Germline-derived CDR1 and CDR2 are WNHNN and SYGVQD (reference sequence). This CDR3 comprises 19 residues. After removal of 0 bases from V and 0 bases from J, the junction contained 8 bases not matched to a gene. CDR3 in DNA: TGCGCCAGCAGTGAGTCCCAACTAGCGGGATGGGGCTCCTACAATGAGCAGTTCTTC. As protein: CASSESQLAGWGSYNEQFF.

This sequence joins TRBV2 and TRBJ2-2; tentative D call: TRBD2 (5 bases). Germline V lookup: CDR1 SNHLY, CDR2 FYNNEI. CDR3 length equals 15 residues. The V gene lost 7 bases and the J gene lost 2 bases, with 14 bases spanning the gap. In DNA form, the CDR3 reads TGTGCCAGCACCCAGGACTGGGTAAACACCGGGGAGCTGTTTTTT. This gives the protein CASTQDWVNTGELFF.

V gene TRBV5-1 combines with J gene TRBJ2-1; 7 bases are a match to TRBD1. The CDR3 runs 15 residues. Germline-derived CDR1 and CDR2 are SGHRS and YFSETQ. Trimming took 3 bases from V and 6 from J; bases not matched to a gene: 9. The CDR3, as DNA: TGCGCCAGCAGCTCCAGACAGGGACAATCCAATGAGCAGTTCTTC. Protein product: CASSSRQGQSNEQFF.

The chain recombines TRBV27 with TRBJ1-5; possibly TRBD1 for D (6 bases). The germline gives CDR1 MNHEY, CDR2 SMNVEV (reference sequence). The CDR3 extends over 15 amino acids. Between the trimmed V and J ends, which lost 2 bases and 6 bases, there was a span of 14 bases. The CDR3 bases are TGTGCCAGCAGTTTAACAGGGAGCGGGGGTCAGCCCCAGCATTTT. Its translation is CASSLTGSGGQPQHF.

V and J are TRBV28 and TRBJ2-7, with TRBD2 matching 10 bases. V gave up 9 bases and J gave up 4 bases; unmatched junction bases: 12. The CDR3 loop spans 15 amino acids. Germline assignment: CDR1 MDHEN and CDR2 SYDVKM. CDR3 protein: CASLGLAAPPYEQYF. For the CDR3, the DNA is TGTGCCAGTCTTGGACTAGCGGCCCCTCCGTACGAGCAGTACTTC.

The V gene is TRBV15, the J gene TRBJ2-1; possible D gene TRBD1, 6 bases. Germline V gene data show CDR1 as LNHNV and CDR2 as YYDKDF (reference sequence). The CDR3 has 18 amino acids. Trimming removed 3 bases at V and 4 bases at J, with 22 bases between. CDR3 sequence (DNA): TGTGCCACCAGCAGGCGGGCTTTCCGGGACACAGCGTACAATGAGCAGTTCTTC. Translating gives CATSRRAFRDTAYNEQFF.

The V and J genes are TRBV14 and TRBJ2-3; no definite D call. This CDR3 spans 15 amino acids. Germline values: CDR1 SGHDN, CDR2 FVKESK. V was trimmed by 4 bases and J by 6 bases, leaving 17 bases between them. The CDR3 nucleotides read TGTGCCAGCAGCCGAGAGGTGGGCCCCGAGGATACGCAGTATTTT. It encodes CASSREVGPEDTQYF.